The 5 T cell receptor beta chains given below trace back to one sample, sequenced in a study of CD8 T cells in ankylosing spondylitis. TCRdb called the 5' RACE reads again in MiXCR, with one record for every CDR3 protein. The repertoire includes just over 300,000 distinct CDR3 sequences, less than 25% of them detected once, and roughly 3.6% sits in the top ten. The material sequenced was blood, either unsorted or a sorted T cell fraction (not recorded which). These receptors were taken from a female donor with ankylosing spondylitis or in good health (not recorded which).

In this sample, this clonotype turned up many times. The chain links TRBV27 to TRBJ1-1; unclear D gene. V lost 10 bases and J lost 10, with 7 bases in between. The CDR3 extends over 8 amino acids. CDR1 and CDR2 (germline): MNHEY, SMNVEV (reference sequence). CDR3 loop: CATLVAFF. The CDR3 nucleotides read TGTGCCACCCTGGTAGCTTTCTTT.

The chain links TRBV7-2 to TRBJ2-3; TRBD2 might be the D (6 bases). Germline-derived CDR1 and CDR2 are SGHTA and FQGNSA. The CDR3 runs 15 residues. The V gene lost 1 base and the J gene lost 5 bases, with 13 bases spanning the gap. DNA for the CDR3: TGTGCCAGCAGCTTAGGAACGGGAGAGGGAGATACGCAGTATTTT. The encoded protein is CASSLGTGEGDTQYF. Full variable domain (remainder filled in from reference TRBV7-2 and TRBJ2-3): GAGVSQSPSNKVTEKGKDVELRCDPISGHTALYWYRQSLGQGLEFLIYFQGNSAPDKSGLPSDRFSAERTGGSVSTLTIQRTQQEDSAVYLCASSLGTGEGDTQYFGPGTRLTVL.

Only a few counts were recorded for this clonotype. The chain couples TRBV15 to TRBJ1-3; D gene ambiguous. Trimming shortened V by 6 bases and J by 0 bases, and 6 bases separated the two germline ends. CDR3 size: 13 residues. Germline V CDR1 and CDR2: LNHNV, YYDKDF (reference sequence). For the CDR3, the DNA is TGTGCCACCAGAGATTACTCTGGAAACACCATATATTTT. It is translated as CATRDYSGNTIYF.

This clonotype was counted a few times. This chain uses TRBV4-3 with TRBJ2-1; the D is unclear. The germline gives CDR1 LGHNA, CDR2 YSLEER. The length of the CDR3 is 13 residues. Trimming left V 1 base short and J 10 bases short, with 11 bases between. Written as DNA, the CDR3 is TGCGCCAGCAGCCAAGGGTTAAGGTGGGAGCAGTTCTTC. Encoded protein: CASSQGLRWEQFF.

The CDR3 region is CSARVGTQYF. The CDR3 DNA is TGCAGCGCCCGGGTCGGAACCCAGTACTTC. The rearrangement links TRBV29-1 to TRBJ2-5; unclear D gene. The germline gives CDR1 SQVTM, CDR2 ANQGSEA. The CDR3 sequence is 10 residues long. V was pared by 7 bases and J by 8 bases, with 11 bases between.